The present T cell receptor (beta chain) was sequenced within a study of Ad26.COV2.S vaccination and SARS-CoV-2 variants. After removal of 1 base from V and 5 bases from J, the junction contained 3 bases not matched to a gene. This CDR3 contains 15 residues. Germline assignment: CDR1 SGHNT and CDR2 YYREEE (reference sequence). Profiling relied on immunoSEQ multiplex PCR, and the TCRdb table lists in-frame clones only, not all of them. The sample yields over 130,000 clones, roughly 89% seen once. The source was peripheral blood, collected after recovery from COVID-19. The rearrangement uses TRBV5-4 and TRBJ2-2; the match to TRBD2 covers 9 bases. The source is a human donor who had recovered from COVID-19. CDR3 in amino acids: CASSLRGGGTGELFF. CDR3 in DNA: TGTGCCAGCAGCTTGCGCGGGGGGGGTACCGGGGAGCTGTTTTTT.